What follows are 27 T cell receptor beta chains derived from one specimen sequenced in a study of blood T cell repertoires in COVID-19. Sequenced by immunoSEQ multiplex PCR; TCRdb stores in-frame clones only, minus some. The sample records about 90,000 clones, almost 95% being singletons. Sequencing was performed on peripheral blood. Receptor source: an older woman with active COVID-19.

This rearrangement joins TRBV9 to TRBJ2-3, with 9 positions matching TRBD1. Trimming at V came to 4 bases and at J to 1 base, leaving 7 bases not matched to a gene. The CDR3 spans 16 residues. Germline CDR1 and CDR2: SGDLS and YYNGEE. CDR3 in DNA: TGTGCCAGCAGCTCCCGGGACAGGGCCCGCACAGATACGCAGTATTTT. Residues: CASSSRDRARTDTQYF. Full variable domain (missing parts from reference TRBV9 and TRBJ2-3): DSGVTQTPKHLITATGQRVTLRCSPRSGDLSVYWYQQSLDQGLQFLIQYYNGEERAKGNILERFSAQQFPDLHSELNLSSLELGDSALYFCASSSRDRARTDTQYFGPGTRLTVL.

V and J are TRBV24-1 and TRBJ2-6; D not resolved. The V gene's germline CDR1 is KGHDR and CDR2 SFDVKD. The CDR3 loop spans 14 amino acids. Trimming removed 8 bases at V and 0 bases at J, with 7 bases between. For the CDR3, the DNA is TGTGCCACCATTACTCCCTCTGGGGCCAACGTCCTGACTTTC. Translation: CATITPSGANVLTF.

The chain joins TRBV9 to TRBJ1-4, with TRBD1 as a possible D gene (5 bases). V was pared by 4 bases and J by 4 bases, with 17 bases between. CDR1 is SGDLS and CDR2 is YYNGEE in the germline V gene. The CDR3 is 16 residues long. The CDR3 region has the DNA TGTGCCAGCAGCTTGCGGGGGTCGGGGGTTAATGAAAAACTGTTTTTT. The encoded protein is CASSLRGSGVNEKLFF.

This chain joins TRBV6-5 and TRBJ2-7; 7 bases agree with TRBD2. The CDR3 extends over 15 amino acids. J gave up 2 bases and V 2 bases, and 6 bases lay outside the gene matches. From germline, CDR1 is MNHEY and CDR2 SVGAGI. The CDR3 DNA reads as TGTGCCAGCAGTTACCTGTCTAGCGGTCCCTACGAGCAGTACTTC. This sequence encodes CASSYLSSGPYEQYF.

This chain uses TRBV28 with TRBJ1-1; D is possibly TRBD1 (5 bases). Trimming cost V 9 bases and J 1 base, with 15 bases left between them. The CDR3 runs to 14 residues. Per the germline V gene, CDR1 is MDHEN and CDR2 is SYDVKM. The chain's CDR3 is CASSEGMRNTEAFF. The CDR3 DNA follows: TGTGCCAGTTCGGAGGGGATGAGGAACACTGAAGCTTTCTTT.

This chain uses TRBV24-1 with TRBJ2-7; TRBD1 matches 10 bases. The V gene end was trimmed by 5 bases and the J gene end by 1 base; junction bases not matched to a gene: 7. CDR3 length: 16 amino acids. Looked up from germline, CDR1 is KGHDR and CDR2 is SFDVKD. The CDR3 DNA reads TGTGCCACCAGTGGACCCGGACAGGGGGGGTCCTACGAGCAGTACTTC. It codes for CATSGPGQGGSYEQYF.

Here the CDR3 reads CSASRQASQYF. The CDR3 region has the DNA TGCAGTGCCTCCCGACAGGCTTCGCAGTATTTT. The genes are TRBV20-1 and TRBJ2-3; maybe TRBD1 (6 bases). The CDR3 loop spans 11 amino acids. CDR1 is DFQATT and CDR2 is SNEGSKA in the germline V gene (reference sequence). V lost 6 bases and J 10 bases, leaving 14 bases between the germline ends.

The genes are TRBV19 and TRBJ1-1; the D is unclear. V was cut by 4 bases and J by 5 bases, with 14 bases left in between. The CDR3 is 14 amino acids. Germline lookup yields CDR1 LNHDA and CDR2 SQIVND (reference sequence). CDR3 protein: CASSTVWAVTEAFF. Here the CDR3 DNA reads TGTGCCAGTAGTACCGTCTGGGCAGTGACTGAAGCTTTCTTT. The complete variable domain, with remaining parts taken from reference TRBV19 and TRBJ1-1, reads DGGITQSPKYLFRKEGQNVTLSCEQNLNHDAMYWYRQDPGQGLRLIYYSQIVNDFQKGDIAEGYSVSREKKESFPLTVTSAQKNPTAFYLCASSTVWAVTEAFFGQGTRLTVV.

This chain connects TRBV5-4 to TRBJ2-2; the match to TRBD1 covers 11 bases. From germline, CDR1 is SGHNT and CDR2 YYREEE (reference sequence). The CDR3 sequence is 18 residues long. V shed 0 bases, J shed 2 bases, and the junction held 6 bases outside the gene matches. The CDR3 region is CASSLGTGGETNTGELFF. The CDR3 DNA reads as TGTGCCAGCAGCTTGGGGACAGGGGGCGAGACTAACACCGGGGAGCTGTTTTTT.

The chain combines TRBV28 with TRBJ1-5, with D perhaps matching TRBD1 (6 bases). V dropped 7 bases and J dropped 4 bases, with 17 bases sitting between them. Per the germline V gene, CDR1 is MDHEN and CDR2 is SYDVKM. This CDR3 is 15 amino acids long. In DNA, the CDR3 is TGTGCCAGCAATCCTTCCCAGGGGTTGAATCAGCCCCAGCATTTT. As protein: CASNPSQGLNQPQHF.

This chain joins TRBV4-3 and TRBJ1-1; D is unclear. Trimming shortened V by 0 bases and J by 0 bases, and 5 bases separated the two germline ends. The length of the CDR3 is 14 residues. The germline V gene has CDR1 LGHNA and CDR2 YSLEER. The chain's CDR3 is CASSQDTLNTEAFF. The CDR3 DNA reads as TGCGCCAGCAGCCAAGATACTTTGAACACTGAAGCTTTCTTT.

V gene TRBV5-4 combines with J gene TRBJ1-2; D not resolved. The V end was cut by 0 bases, the J end by 5 bases, with 11 bases between. From germline, CDR1 is SGHNT and CDR2 YYREEE (reference sequence). The CDR3 is 14 amino acids. This CDR3 reads CASSLGAASYGYTF. The CDR3 DNA reads as TGTGCCAGCAGCTTGGGGGCAGCCTCGTATGGCTACACCTTC.

This chain connects TRBV27 to TRBJ2-7; the match to TRBD1 covers 7 bases. Germline V gene lookup returns CDR1 MNHEY and CDR2 SMNVEV (reference sequence). The CDR3 is made up of 14 amino acids. The trim removed 6 bases at V and 0 bases at J, leaving 5 bases unmatched. CDR3 DNA sequence: TGTGCCAGCAGCCGGGACAGAAGCTCCTACGAGCAGTACTTC. This codes for CASSRDRSSYEQYF.

The chain employs TRBV7-9 and TRBJ1-1; TRBD1 matches 9 bases. J lost 5 bases, V lost 1 base, and 5 bases had no gene match. This CDR3 has 15 residues. Germline-derived CDR1 and CDR2 are SEHNR and FQNEAQ (reference sequence). The chain's CDR3 is CASSLVGTGITEAFF. The CDR3, as DNA: TGTGCCAGCAGCTTAGTGGGGACAGGGATTACTGAAGCTTTCTTT.

The J gene is TRBJ2-1, the V gene TRBV3-1 (or the pseudogene TRBV3-2); D is unclear. CDR3 length equals 16 residues. V shed 4 bases and J shed 0 bases, with 13 bases lying between them. Germline V gene data show CDR1 as LGHDT and CDR2 as YNNKEL (reference sequence). The DNA for the CDR3 is TGTGCCAGCAGCCTACTGCGCCGGAGCTCCTACAATGAGCAGTTCTTC. Translating gives CASSLLRRSSYNEQFF.

The chain links TRBV7-2 to TRBJ2-4, with 7 bases fitting TRBD1. J was trimmed by 4 bases and V by 1 base; bases with no gene match: 4. The CDR3 length is 15 residues. Germline lookup yields CDR1 SGHTA and CDR2 FQGNSA. The CDR3: CASSLVGQVKNIQYF. The CDR3 DNA is TGTGCCAGCAGCTTAGTTGGACAGGTTAAAAACATTCAGTACTTC.

The chain couples TRBV30 to TRBJ1-5, with D perhaps TRBD1 (6 bases). There are 13 residues in the CDR3. The germline CDR1 and CDR2 sequences are GTSNPN and SVGIG (reference sequence). Trimming cost V 3 bases and J 5 bases, with 11 bases left between them. Here the CDR3 reads CAWSQDSHQPQHF. As DNA, the CDR3 is TGTGCCTGGAGCCAGGACAGCCATCAGCCCCAGCATTTT.

The CDR3 nucleotides read TGTGCCAGCAGCGAAACAGGGGGCACCTACGAGCAGTACTTC. Amino acid sequence: CASSETGGTYEQYF. V usage is TRBV9 and J usage is TRBJ2-7; 9 positions match TRBD1. The V gene end was trimmed by 3 bases and the J gene end by 2 bases; junction bases not matched to a gene: 3. The CDR3 extends over 14 amino acids. Germline loops: CDR1 SGDLS, CDR2 YYNGEE.

The CDR3: CASSPRRESTDTQYF. The CDR3 DNA sequence: TGTGCCAGCAGTCCCAGAAGGGAGAGCACAGATACGCAGTATTTT. The chain has TRBV2 and TRBJ2-3; D is perhaps TRBD2 (5 bases). The germline CDR1 and CDR2 sequences are SNHLY and FYNNEI. The CDR3 contains 15 residues. Trimming stripped 5 bases from V and 0 bases from J, with 12 bases between.

The chain couples TRBV2 to TRBJ1-1, with 7 bases identical to TRBD1. V was clipped by 6 bases and J by 5 bases; unmatched bases: 6. Germline CDR1 is SNHLY and CDR2 is FYNNEI. The CDR3 loop spans 13 amino acids. The CDR3 DNA is TGTGCCAGCAGACAGGGGAGAGAGACTGAAGCTTTCTTT. It specifies CASRQGRETEAFF.

This chain uses TRBV7-9 with TRBJ2-1; D may be TRBD1 (6 bases). Trimming left V 2 bases short and J 2 bases short, with 10 bases between. The CDR3 extends over 15 amino acids. CDR1 SEHNR and CDR2 FQNEAQ come from the germline V gene (reference sequence). This chain's CDR3 is CASSLYRVAYNEQFF. The CDR3 nucleotides read TGTGCCAGCAGCTTATACAGGGTTGCCTACAATGAGCAGTTCTTC. The variable domain in full, with the rest retrieved from reference TRBV7-9 and TRBJ2-1, is DTGVSQNPRHKITKRGQNVTFRCDPISEHNRLYWYRQTLGQGPEFLTYFQNEAQLEKSRLLSDRFSAERPKGSFSTLEIQRTEQGDSAMYLCASSLYRVAYNEQFFGPGTRLTVL.

The rearrangement joins TRBV5-8 to TRBJ1-6; 8 nucleotides agree with TRBD1. Germline CDR1 and CDR2: SGHTS and YDEGEE. V gave up 3 bases and J gave up 9 bases; unmatched junction bases: 11. The CDR3 has 16 amino acids. This chain's CDR3 is CASSSRRTGWTSPLHF. In nucleotides, the CDR3 is TGTGCCAGCAGCTCCCGACGGACAGGGTGGACTTCACCCCTCCACTTT.

The CDR3 region is CASSLTAGTDTQYF. CDR3 sequence (DNA): TGCGCCAGCAGCTTAACAGCGGGCACAGATACGCAGTATTTT. The chain joins TRBV5-1 to TRBJ2-3, with a weak D call TRBD2 (5 bases). Germline V gene lookup returns CDR1 SGHRS and CDR2 YFSETQ. The CDR3 is 14 residues long. V dropped 2 bases and J dropped 1 base, with 8 bases sitting between them.

The CDR3 region is CASSTRLAGGGSSYNEQFF. The CDR3 DNA reads as TGTGCCAGCAGCACCCGACTAGCGGGGGGCGGAAGCTCCTACAATGAGCAGTTCTTC. J is TRBJ2-1 and V is TRBV5-6; TRBD2 matches 13 bases. The germline CDR1 and CDR2 sequences are SGHDT and YYEEEE. J gave up 0 bases and V 4 bases, and 10 bases lay outside the gene matches. This CDR3 comprises 19 residues.

The J gene is TRBJ1-3, the V gene TRBV9, with 12 bases that match TRBD1. Germline CDR1 reads SGDLS; CDR2 reads YYNGEE. This CDR3 region has 16 residues. The V segment lost 7 bases and the J segment 1 base; nucleotides outside the gene matches: 6. CDR3 sequence reads: CASGRDRGLSGNTIYF. The CDR3 nucleotides are TGTGCCAGCGGCCGGGACAGGGGGCTTTCTGGAAACACCATATATTTT.

The chain combines TRBV29-1 with TRBJ2-1; weak D call: TRBD2 (5 bases). Germline-derived CDR1 and CDR2 are SQVTM and ANQGSEA. The V end lost 0 bases, the J end lost 12 bases, and 12 bases lay between the germline ends. CDR3 length equals 12 residues. CDR3 sequence (DNA): TGCAGCGTTGAAGATCCGGGGTTGGCGCAGTTCTTC. Translated: CSVEDPGLAQFF.

V and J are TRBV7-9 and TRBJ1-3; D unresolved. There are 14 residues in the CDR3. Trimming cost V 5 bases and J 3 bases, with 11 bases left between them. Germline V gene data show CDR1 as SEHNR and CDR2 as FQNEAQ (reference sequence). The CDR3 loop reads CASSPEGYGNTIYF. CDR3 nucleotides: TGTGCCAGCAGCCCCGAGGGTTATGGAAACACCATATATTTT.